This note documents a single TCR beta chain sequence. Its antigen remains unidentified. No base quality information exists; no much larger clone differs at one position. V gives up 6 bases and J gives up 5 bases, and the segment between their germline ends measures 10 bases. Taken from the germline V gene, the CDR1 and CDR2 loops are SGHDN and FVKESK. The CDR3 starts with the cysteine, ends with the phenylalanine, and has 12 residues. CDR3 DNA is the only sequence kept; it has 36 bases, read in frame from the first base. This entry comes from a study of cytomegalovirus exposure and HLA in healthy donors (dated by TCRdb to 2016 to 2017). Some background on the complete study: An earlier analysis of 587 of the donors reported about 300 Gb of sequence data and around 120 million unique TCR beta sequences obtained from approximately 180 million T cells. Roughly 300 gigabases of sequencing data and 70 million to 95 million unique TCR sequences made up an early release that covered approximately 650 HLA-typed donors. Among the roughly 380 genotyped donors, under 90% belonged to the genetic ancestry cluster associated with self-reported Caucasian donors. The aim of the study was to test whether cataloging public T cell receptors could identify signatures of past pathogen exposure. The T cell repertoires of several hundred subjects were profiled by immunosequencing and related to cytomegalovirus serostatus. Along with the approximately 700-subject first cohort, a separate validation cohort of around 110 different subjects was used. High-throughput TCR immunosequencing, statistical association of individual TCRs with disease status, and machine learning were combined to predict cytomegalovirus infection status. In a later analysis, previously published TCR beta repertoires from 550 to 750 donors were re-analyzed and high-resolution HLA genotyping was added so that TCR occurrence patterns could be studied. Rather than drawing on any new phenotypic data, the later analysis identified candidate immune exposures from TCR beta sequences and the way those sequences occurred across donors. An earlier analysis of some 500 of the donors applied high-throughput TCR beta sequencing to assess whether each TCR beta V gene segment acted as functional or pseudogenic. Donor age, sex, ethnicity and CMV serostatus were collected together with the repertoire data. A later genetic analysis used genome-wide SNP genotypes for about 60% of the roughly 700 donors, treating that subset as a discovery cohort. All discovery cohort repertoires had been generated using a single sequencing platform. HLA typing covered class I and class II loci at four-digit resolution. Typing coverage differed by locus: A, B, C, DRB1 and DQB1 were typed in about 620-640 donors, DQA1 in 500 to 550, DPA1 in approximately 600, and DPB1 in around 490. Roughly 5 DR-DQ haplotypes were handled as single units for association and clustering, since linkage in the cohort was strong. Among some 400 genotyped donors of the cohort, an average of around 250,000 unique TCR beta nucleotide sequences was sequenced per donor, of which 15% to 20% were non-productive.

Study-wide conclusions, independent of this receptor: Presence/absence analyses assumed roughly uniform sequencing depth across donors, an assumption that may not hold. In a later analysis, the rate of TCR association differed among HLA loci, with DRB1 alleles having the most associated TCRs and HLA-C alleles having the fewest. A total of some 180 TCR beta chains were listed by the study as associated with cytomegalovirus. Some IMGT-functional V segments, including TRBV6-2 and TRBV6-3, could not be told apart with the 87-base-pair reads, so those segments were excluded. In an earlier analysis of some 550 of the donors, most TCR beta V segments were observed in productive rearrangements about 90% or about 30% of the time, broadly matching IMGT annotations. A later analysis associated about 17,000 TCR beta sequences with specific HLA alleles at a false discovery rate of 0.05. Linkage disequilibrium might explain the correlated functional status among segregating V segments, but an unknown experimental factor could not be ruled out. Compared with the roughly 710-donor mean, donors in an Asian-associated ancestry cluster had fewer N-insertions in productive TCRs, according to a later genetic analysis. Several of the top co-occurrence clusters appeared to be linked to parvovirus B19, influenza, CMV and Epstein-Barr virus, according to a later analysis. Assigning TCR associations to individual alleles was difficult when HLA alleles, especially DR and DQ, strongly co-occurred. In a later analysis, HLA-associated TCR beta chains were found to be more clonally expanded and to have lower generation probabilities than equally common non-associated chains. According to a later analysis, most CMV-associated TCR beta chains appeared to be HLA-restricted, and the HLA associations seemed to be driven largely by CMV exposure. Because some donors lacked HLA typing at each locus, the association tests relied only on the typed subset. A few of the identified cytomegalovirus-associated TCR beta chains were confirmed in vitro to be specific for cytomegalovirus antigens. Seventeen rarely observed V segments, including chromosome 9 orphons, were excluded from the earlier analysis of a few hundred of the donors because counts were too low. CMV serostatus was the only immune exposure information available for the cohort. A group of highly shared sequence variants was considered likely to be a technical artifact of the sequencing pipeline. A later genetic analysis associated a missense DCLRE1C variant with V-gene and J-gene trimming of TCR beta chains, and an independent cohort replicated the association. The classifier was reported to diagnose cytomegalovirus status with high specificity and sensitivity in both the original and validation cohorts. According to the authors, the approach could potentially be generalized to other disease states and immunological phenotypes. A further reported finding was that TCR beta sequences accurately predicted the HLA-A and HLA-B alleles for most subjects in the first cohort. Across donors, most TCR sequences were observed very rarely, whereas some public TCRs were present in many individuals. Only TCR beta chains were sequenced in this cohort, and the absence of alpha or paired-chain data limited detectable features.

The cohort comprised hundreds of healthy bone marrow donors. Cohort members were all nominally healthy when sampled, although unrecorded immune exposures were likely present. The donor tested CMV seronegative and was one of the 352 seronegative cohort members. Every donor gave a peripheral blood sample, and the peripheral blood mononuclear cells from that sample were used for TCR beta sequencing. Genomic DNA was extracted from the blood cell samples with the Qiagen DNeasy Blood Extraction Kit. The library came from the immunoSEQ multiplex PCR assay. The multiplex PCR relied on a mix of 60 forward primers for TCR Vbeta segments and 13 reverse primers for TCR Jbeta segments. Amplification of the CDR3 region of rearranged TCR beta genes was performed with a multiplex PCR assay on genomic DNA. On the Illumina HiSeq System, the amplified TCR beta libraries were sequenced as 87-base-pair reads. Turning to the authors' computational methods: A later analysis tallied some 79 million unique TCR beta chains across the 610 or so repertoires, and about 10 million of those chains were shared by two or more donors. Raw reads were error-corrected and collapsed into unique sequences with a nearest-neighbor algorithm that merged closely related sequences to remove PCR and sequencing errors. CDR3 sequences were aligned to IMGT reference sequences to assign V, D and J gene segments. Each retained sequence needed at least a six-nucleotide match to both a V gene segment and a J gene segment. A rearrangement counted as productive if the CDR3 had no stop codons and remained in frame with V and J, and every other rearrangement counted as non-productive. CDR3 was defined according to IMGT convention as the region running from the second conserved V-encoded cysteine to the conserved J-encoded phenylalanine. The earlier analysis of 500 to 600 of the donors excluded sequences that lacked an unambiguous match to a single V gene segment. In an earlier analysis of almost 600 of the donors, a V segment was called functional when productive rearrangements were above 56.7%, and segregating when the standard deviation between donors exceeded 5%. A statistical classification framework was built to diagnose cytomegalovirus status from the catalog of TCR beta chain sequences. A later analysis assigned V and J genes by comparing TCR nucleotide sequences with IMGT/GENE-DB human TR gene sequences. The TCRdist pipeline was used in a later analysis to assign CDR3 sequences and most-parsimonious VDJ recombination scenarios. In a later analysis, every TCR beta chain was defined by the combination of its CDR3 amino acid sequence and its V-gene family, and reads without a unique V-gene family were dropped. As a way to deal with suspected cross-contamination and a sequencing artifact, a later analysis dropped 500 to 700 nucleotide sequences that were highly shared and had low generation probability. A later analysis calculated a clonal expansion index for each public chain from normalized within-repertoire ranks of inferred template counts. Generation probabilities in a later analysis came from a VDJ recombination model fitted to out-of-frame rearrangements, and those results were checked against IGoR. A later analysis scored TCR-TCR, TCR-HLA and TCR-CMV co-occurrence with hypergeometric tests, applying a repertoire-size bias correction to TCR pairs. To estimate false discovery rates, a later analysis permuted the HLA or CMV assignments 20 times. In a later analysis, co-occurring TCRs were grouped with DBSCAN, and TCRdist sequence similarity was added when clustering was performed within HLA-allele-positive subsets. Co-occurrence clustering excluded repertoires with fewer than 30,000 or more than 120,000 public chains, plus five with anomalous nucleotide sharing. TCRdb took this table from immuneACCESS and kept in-frame rearrangements with V and J called. Such tables lack part of the clones; where checked against another copy, unresolved V genes explain under half of the gap, and the rest is unexplained. V, J and clone size were drawn from that table, and D and trimming were deduced from the DNA. For this sample the table gives more than 100,000 clones, of which 70% to 90% were detected only once. Together, the top ten hold roughly 1.4% of the sample.

Sequenced input: PBMCs. This TCR was sampled from a man aged 35-49 years in good health and CMV-seronegative. This chain joins TRBV14 to TRBJ1-1, with an unclear D gene assignment. The CDR3 region reads CASSFGKTEAFF. At the DNA level, the sequence is TGTGCCAGCAGTTTTGGCAAAACTGAAGCTTTCTTT. Reference TRBV14 and TRBJ1-1 genes cover what lies past the CDR3, so the full variable domain is EAGVTQFPSHSVIEKGQTVTLRCDPISGHDNLYWYRRVMGKEIKFLLHFVKESKQDESGMPNNRFLAERTGGTYSTLKVQPAELEDSGVYFCASSFGKTEAFFGQGTRLTVV.